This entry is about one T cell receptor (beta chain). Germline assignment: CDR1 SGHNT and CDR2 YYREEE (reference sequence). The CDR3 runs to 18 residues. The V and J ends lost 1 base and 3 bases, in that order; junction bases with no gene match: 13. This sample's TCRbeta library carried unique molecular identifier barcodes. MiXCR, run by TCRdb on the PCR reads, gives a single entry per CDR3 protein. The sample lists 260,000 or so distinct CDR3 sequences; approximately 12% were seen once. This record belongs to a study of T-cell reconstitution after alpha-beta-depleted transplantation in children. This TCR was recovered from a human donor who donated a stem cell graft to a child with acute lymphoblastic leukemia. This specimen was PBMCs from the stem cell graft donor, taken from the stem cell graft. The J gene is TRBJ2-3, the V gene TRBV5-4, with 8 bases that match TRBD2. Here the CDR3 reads CASSLRAGGRLFTDTQYF. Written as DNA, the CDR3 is TGTGCCAGCAGCTTGAGGGCGGGGGGCAGACTTTTTACAGATACGCAGTATTTT.